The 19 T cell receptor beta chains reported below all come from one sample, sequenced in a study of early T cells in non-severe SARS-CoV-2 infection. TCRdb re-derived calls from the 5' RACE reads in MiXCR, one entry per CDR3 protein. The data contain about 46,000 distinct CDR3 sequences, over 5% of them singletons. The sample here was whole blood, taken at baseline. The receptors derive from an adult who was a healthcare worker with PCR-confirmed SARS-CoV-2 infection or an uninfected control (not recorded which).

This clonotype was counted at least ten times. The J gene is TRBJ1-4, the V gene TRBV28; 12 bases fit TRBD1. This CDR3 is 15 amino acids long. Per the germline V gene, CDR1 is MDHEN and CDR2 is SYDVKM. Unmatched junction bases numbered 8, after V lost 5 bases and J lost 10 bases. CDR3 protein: CASSPAGTGGRKLFF. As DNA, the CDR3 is TGTGCCAGCAGTCCTGCCGGGACAGGGGGCAGAAAACTGTTTTTT.

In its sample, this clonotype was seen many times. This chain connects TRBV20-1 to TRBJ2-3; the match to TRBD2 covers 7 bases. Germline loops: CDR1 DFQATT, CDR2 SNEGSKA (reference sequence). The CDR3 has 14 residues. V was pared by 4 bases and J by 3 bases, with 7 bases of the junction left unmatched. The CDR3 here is CSAKAAGRTDTQYF. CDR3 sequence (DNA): TGCAGTGCTAAGGCAGCGGGAAGGACAGATACGCAGTATTTT.

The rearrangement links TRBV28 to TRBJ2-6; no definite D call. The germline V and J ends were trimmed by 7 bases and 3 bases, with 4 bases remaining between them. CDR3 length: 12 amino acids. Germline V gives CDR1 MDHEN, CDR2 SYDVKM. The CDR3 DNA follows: TGTGCCAGCAATAATGGGGCCAACGTCCTGACTTTC. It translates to CASNNGANVLTF.

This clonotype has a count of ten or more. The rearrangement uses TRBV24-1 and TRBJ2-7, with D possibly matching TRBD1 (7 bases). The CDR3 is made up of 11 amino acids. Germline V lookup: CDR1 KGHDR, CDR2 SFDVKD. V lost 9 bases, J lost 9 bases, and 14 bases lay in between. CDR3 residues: CATAEGARQYF. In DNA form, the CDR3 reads TGTGCCACCGCGGAGGGGGCAAGGCAGTACTTC.

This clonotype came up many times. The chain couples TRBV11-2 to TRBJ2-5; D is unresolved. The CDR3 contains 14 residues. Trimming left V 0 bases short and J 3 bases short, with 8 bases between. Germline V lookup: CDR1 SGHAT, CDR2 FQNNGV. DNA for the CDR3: TGTGCCAGCAGCTTAGAGAGATCGGAAGAGACCCAGTACTTC. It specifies CASSLERSEETQYF.

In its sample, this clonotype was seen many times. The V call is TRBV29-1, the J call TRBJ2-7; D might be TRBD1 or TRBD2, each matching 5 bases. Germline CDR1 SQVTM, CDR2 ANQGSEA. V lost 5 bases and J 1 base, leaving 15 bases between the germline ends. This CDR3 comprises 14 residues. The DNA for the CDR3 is TGCAGCGTTAACCGTGGGGGACCTTCCTACGAGCAGTACTTC. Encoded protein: CSVNRGGPSYEQYF.

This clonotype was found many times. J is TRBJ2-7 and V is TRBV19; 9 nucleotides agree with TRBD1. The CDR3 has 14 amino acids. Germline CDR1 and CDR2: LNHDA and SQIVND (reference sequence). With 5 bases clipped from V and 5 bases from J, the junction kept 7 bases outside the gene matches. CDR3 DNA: TGTGCCAGTAGTGTCCGGGACAGGGTAAACGAGCAGTACTTC. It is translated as CASSVRDRVNEQYF.

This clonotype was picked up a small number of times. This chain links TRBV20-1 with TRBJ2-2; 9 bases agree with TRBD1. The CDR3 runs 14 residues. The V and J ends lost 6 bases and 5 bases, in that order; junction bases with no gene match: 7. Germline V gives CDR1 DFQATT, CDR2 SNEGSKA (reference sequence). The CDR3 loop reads CSAPGTGYTGELFF. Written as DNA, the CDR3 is TGCAGTGCCCCCGGGACAGGGTATACCGGGGAGCTGTTTTTT.

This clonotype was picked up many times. The CDR3 sequence: CASSVGTGSYNEQFF. In DNA, the CDR3 is TGTGCCAGTAGTGTCGGGACAGGCTCCTACAATGAGCAGTTCTTC. The J gene is TRBJ2-1, the V gene TRBV19, with 8 bases matching TRBD1. V gave up 5 bases and J gave up 0 bases; unmatched junction bases: 3. The CDR3 has 15 residues. CDR1 is LNHDA, CDR2 SQIVND, per germline (reference sequence).

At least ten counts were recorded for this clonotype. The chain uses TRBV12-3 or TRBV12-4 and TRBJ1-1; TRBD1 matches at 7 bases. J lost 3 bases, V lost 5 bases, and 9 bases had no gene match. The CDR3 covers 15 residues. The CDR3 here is CASSTRQGSDTEAFF. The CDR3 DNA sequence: TGTGCCAGCAGTACCCGACAGGGCTCGGACACTGAAGCTTTCTTT.

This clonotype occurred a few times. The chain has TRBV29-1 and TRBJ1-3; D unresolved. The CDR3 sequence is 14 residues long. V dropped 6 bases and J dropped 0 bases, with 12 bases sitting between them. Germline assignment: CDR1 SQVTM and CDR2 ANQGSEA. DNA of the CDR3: TGCAGCGTAGAAACGGACCACTCTGGAAACACCATATATTTT. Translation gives CSVETDHSGNTIYF. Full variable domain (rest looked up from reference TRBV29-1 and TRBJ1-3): SAVISQKPSRDICQRGTSLTIQCQVDSQVTMMFWYRQQPGQSLTLIATANQGSEATYESGFVIDKFPISRPNLTFSTLTVSNMSPEDSSIYLCSVETDHSGNTIYFGEGSWLTVV.

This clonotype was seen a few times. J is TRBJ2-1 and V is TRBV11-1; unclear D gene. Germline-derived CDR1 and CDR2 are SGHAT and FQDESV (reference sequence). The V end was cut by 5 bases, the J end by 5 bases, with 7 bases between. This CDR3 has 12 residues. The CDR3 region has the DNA TGTGCCAGCAGCCGTATAAACAATGAGCAGTTCTTC. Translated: CASSRINNEQFF.

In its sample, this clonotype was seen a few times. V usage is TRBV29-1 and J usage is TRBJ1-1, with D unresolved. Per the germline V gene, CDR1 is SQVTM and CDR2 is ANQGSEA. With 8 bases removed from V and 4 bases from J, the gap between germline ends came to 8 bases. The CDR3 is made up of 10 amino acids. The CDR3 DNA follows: TGCAGCTCTGTAGGCACTGAAGCTTTCTTT. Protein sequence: CSSVGTEAFF.

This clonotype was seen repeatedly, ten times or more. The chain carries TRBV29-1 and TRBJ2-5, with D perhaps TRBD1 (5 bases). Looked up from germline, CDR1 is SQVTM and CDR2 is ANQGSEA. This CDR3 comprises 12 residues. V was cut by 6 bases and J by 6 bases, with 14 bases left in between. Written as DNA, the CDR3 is TGCAGCGTAATCGACAGTGTGAAGACCCAGTACTTC. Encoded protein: CSVIDSVKTQYF.

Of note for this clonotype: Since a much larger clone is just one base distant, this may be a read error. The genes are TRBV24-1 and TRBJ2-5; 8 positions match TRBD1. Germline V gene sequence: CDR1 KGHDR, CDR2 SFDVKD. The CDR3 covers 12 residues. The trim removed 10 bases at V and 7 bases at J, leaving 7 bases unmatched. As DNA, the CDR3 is TGTGCCACTTCAGGGGGCGGAGTGACCCAGTACTTC. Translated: CATSGGGVTQYF.

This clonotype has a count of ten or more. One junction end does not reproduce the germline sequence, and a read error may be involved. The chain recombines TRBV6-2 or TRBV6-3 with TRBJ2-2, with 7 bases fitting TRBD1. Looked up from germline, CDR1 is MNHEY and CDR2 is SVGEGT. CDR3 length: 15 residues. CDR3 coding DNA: TGTGCCACCCGCACGGGGACAGCGAACACCGGGGAACTGTTTTTT. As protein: CATRTGTANTGELFF.

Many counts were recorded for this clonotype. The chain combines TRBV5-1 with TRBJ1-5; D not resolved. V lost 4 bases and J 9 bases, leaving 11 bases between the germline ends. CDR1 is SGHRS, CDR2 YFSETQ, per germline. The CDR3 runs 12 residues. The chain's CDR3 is CASSPTTGPQHF. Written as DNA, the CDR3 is TGCGCCAGCAGCCCTACGACGGGGCCCCAGCATTTT. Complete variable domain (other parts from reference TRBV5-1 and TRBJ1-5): KAGVTQTPRYLIKTRGQQVTLSCSPISGHRSVSWYQQTPGQGLQFLFEYFSETQRNKGNFPGRFSGRQFSNSRSEMNVSTLELGDSALYLCASSPTTGPQHFGDGTRLSIL.

The CDR3 spells CILRYPYKFF. As DNA, the CDR3 is TGCATACTGAGGTACCCCTACAAGTTCTTC. The chain recombines TRBV29-1 with TRBJ2-1; D is uncertain. The length of the CDR3 is 10 residues. CDR1 is SQVTM and CDR2 is ANQGSEA in the germline V gene.

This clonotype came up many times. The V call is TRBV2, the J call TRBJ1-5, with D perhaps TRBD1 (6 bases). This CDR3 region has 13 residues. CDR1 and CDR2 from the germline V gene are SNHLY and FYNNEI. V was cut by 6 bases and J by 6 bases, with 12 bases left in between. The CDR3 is CASRQGAFQPQHF. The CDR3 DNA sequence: TGTGCCAGCAGACAGGGAGCTTTTCAGCCCCAGCATTTT. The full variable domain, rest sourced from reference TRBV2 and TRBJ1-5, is EPEVTQTPSHQVTQMGQEVILRCVPISNHLYFYWYRQILGQKVEFLVSFYNNEISEKSEIFDDQFSVERPDGSNFTLKIRSTKLEDSAMYFCASRQGAFQPQHFGDGTRLSIL.